A selection of T cell receptor beta chains follows, all from one sample in a study of control samples from healthy donors and cancer patients. TCRdb's table, derived via immunoSEQ multiplex PCR, lists solely in-frame clones and lacks some. The sample has about 110,000 clones; around 80% are singletons. The sample comprised blood. The receptors originated from a man younger than 35 in good health. CDR3s include the opening cysteine and the closing phenylalanine or tryptophan. D genes are given only for firm matches. Size is stated for part of the rows, as once, few or many counts, or as a class when the clone is expanded.

TRBV9	TRBJ2-1	NA	TRBD2	CASSVRTSVMNEQFF	TGTGCCAGCAGCGTACGGACTAGTGTCATGAATGAGCAGTTCTTC
TRBV28	TRBJ2-7	NA	NA	CASSAGQVSYEQYF	TGTGCCAGCAGTGCCGGGCAGGTCTCCTACGAGCAGTACTTC
TRBV2	TRBJ1-6	NA	NA	CASSEGWTSPLHF	TGTGCCAGCAGTGAGGGGTGGACTTCACCCCTCCACTTT
TRBV5-1	TRBJ1-5	NA	NA	CASSPGGEGQPQHF	TGCGCCAGCAGCCCAGGAGGGGAGGGTCAGCCCCAGCATTTT
TRBV12-3/TRBV12-4	TRBJ1-2	NA	NA	CASSLALGQIPTF	TGTGCCAGCAGTTTAGCGCTGGGACAAATCCCCACCTTC
TRBV3-1/TRBV3-2	TRBJ1-2	NA	NA	CASSQDFGGYTF	TGTGCCAGCAGCCAAGACTTTGGTGGCTACACCTTC
TRBV2	TRBJ2-1	NA	TRBD2	CASNLGGGNEQFF	TGTGCCAGCAACCTCGGGGGGGGGAATGAGCAGTTCTTC
TRBV6-5	TRBJ1-1	NA	NA	CASRKGNTEAFF	TGTGCCAGCAGAAAAGGGAACACTGAAGCTTTCTTT
TRBV6-5	TRBJ1-3	NA	NA	CASSRERGAGNTIYF	TGTGCCAGCAGTCGAGAGCGAGGGGCAGGAAACACCATATATTTT
TRBV4-3	TRBJ2-1	once	NA	CASSQRTSSYNEQFF	TGCGCCAGCAGCCAGCGGACCAGCTCCTACAATGAGCAGTTCTTC
TRBV19	TRBJ1-1	NA	NA	CASTRRGSSTEAFF	TGTGCCAGTACTAGACGGGGGTCAAGCACTGAAGCTTTCTTT
TRBV19	TRBJ1-6	NA	NA	CASSANGHPVNSPLHF	TGTGCCAGTAGTGCAAATGGACACCCCGTTAATTCACCCCTCCACTTT
TRBV7-2	TRBJ2-7	NA	NA	CASSLQSYEQYF	TGTGCCAGCAGCCTACAGTCTTACGAGCAGTACTTC
TRBV24-1	TRBJ1-5	NA	TRBD1	CATSESRQGFNQPQHF	TGTGCCACCAGTGAATCCCGACAGGGCTTCAATCAGCCCCAGCATTTT
TRBV6-5	TRBJ1-6	once	TRBD1	CASKGGGYSPLHF	TGTGCCAGCAAGGGAGGGGGCTATTCACCCCTCCACTTT
TRBV18	TRBJ2-2	few	NA	CASSPAPGQPYTGELFF	TGTGCCAGCTCACCAGCTCCTGGACAGCCTTACACCGGGGAGCTGTTTTTT
TRBV28	TRBJ2-7	NA	TRBD2	CASSSFEWGGYEQYF	TGTGCCAGCAGTTCCTTCGAATGGGGGGGCTACGAGCAGTACTTC
TRBV9	TRBJ2-5	NA	NA	CASSGGDWEETQYF	TGTGCCAGCAGCGGCGGGGACTGGGAAGAGACCCAGTACTTC